This TCR beta chain came from a study of cytomegalovirus exposure and HLA in healthy donors. With respect to this clone: Antigen unknown.

The primer mix had 60 Vbeta and 13 Jbeta primers. The protocol was immunoSEQ multiplex PCR, while the TCRdb copy is restricted to in-frame clones and leaves out a portion. Of roughly 200,000 clones listed, around 83% are singletons. Overall study results and limits: Researchers had no immune exposure information except CMV serostatus available. Investigators reported over 150 TCR beta chains as tied to cytomegalovirus.

Per germline, CDR1 KGHSH and CDR2 LQKENI. This CDR3 spans 15 amino acids. J was trimmed by 5 bases and V by 6 bases; bases with no gene match: 12. The TCR was taken from a woman aged 18-29 years in good health and CMV-seronegative. The chain carries TRBV18 and TRBJ2-5; 7 nucleotides match TRBD1. Sequencing was done on a sample of PBMCs. The CDR3 sequence is CASSPRQGVTETQYF. The CDR3, as DNA: TGTGCCAGCTCGCCGAGACAGGGTGTTACGGAGACCCAGTACTTC.